These 6 T cell receptor beta chains were sequenced from one sample in a study of shared clonotypes between healthy human individuals. The naive CD8 subset, CD45RO-negative cells positively selected for CCR7, excluded terminally differentiated effector memory CD45RA+ cells. Sequencing was performed with immunoSEQ multiplex PCR; in TCRdb, only in-frame clones are kept and a portion is missing. The table shows about 2.1 million clones, with approximately 92% occurring only once. The sequencing input was naive CD8+ T cells from PBMCs. The receptors were gathered from a man between 18 and 35 years old in good health. Some clones in this sample may be carry-over from other donors' samples.

The chain has TRBV27 and TRBJ2-3; D not certain. The germline V and J ends were trimmed by 4 bases and 1 base, with 3 bases remaining between them. The CDR3 is 12 amino acids. Germline assignment: CDR1 MNHEY and CDR2 SMNVEV (reference sequence). CDR3 nucleotides: TGTGCCAGCAGTTGGGGCACAGATACGCAGTATTTT. The encoded protein is CASSWGTDTQYF.

The chain joins TRBV11-2 to TRBJ2-7, with TRBD1 matching 7 bases. The CDR3 extends over 15 amino acids. V lost 4 bases, J lost 1 base, and 7 bases stayed unmatched. The V gene's germline CDR1 is SGHAT and CDR2 FQNNGV. CDR3 sequence: CASSSGTAISYEQYF. The CDR3 nucleotides are TGTGCCAGCAGCTCAGGGACAGCTATTTCCTACGAGCAGTACTTC.

Concerning this clone itself: Within the sample, other DNA sequences also encode this same CDR3. J is TRBJ2-5 and V is TRBV5-1; a possible D gene is TRBD1 (6 bases). The CDR3 has 14 amino acids. Germline V gene sequence: CDR1 SGHRS, CDR2 YFSETQ. With 0 bases removed from V and 5 bases from J, the gap between germline ends came to 11 bases. The CDR3 sequence is CASSLVRGRETQYF. The DNA of the CDR3 is TGCGCCAGCAGCTTGGTCAGGGGCCGCGAGACCCAGTACTTC.

The genes are TRBV9 and TRBJ2-1; D gene ambiguous. This CDR3 comprises 14 residues. Germline assignment: CDR1 SGDLS and CDR2 YYNGEE. Between the trimmed V and J ends, which lost 7 bases and 7 bases, there was a span of 18 bases. CDR3 bases: TGTGCCAGCTCTAGTTGGGCCTTGGGGAATGAGCAGTTCTTC. This translates into CASSSWALGNEQFF.

The chain uses TRBV11-2 and TRBJ2-1; TRBD2 might be the D (6 bases). The V gene lost 1 base and the J gene lost 14 bases, with 15 bases spanning the gap. This CDR3 is built from 13 residues. CDR1 is SGHAT and CDR2 is FQNNGV in the germline V gene. The CDR3 reads CASSLVGRGLEFF. In DNA form, the CDR3 reads TGTGCCAGCAGCTTAGTAGGGCGGGGATTGGAGTTCTTC.

The chain joins TRBV2 to TRBJ2-1, with 7 bases that match TRBD1. The CDR3 is 14 amino acids. The germline gives CDR1 SNHLY, CDR2 FYNNEI. The J segment lost 6 bases and the V segment lost 8 bases, leaving 10 bases of the junction unmatched. The CDR3 region is CASPDRVNTNEQFF. Written as DNA, the CDR3 is TGTGCCAGCCCCGACAGGGTAAATACCAATGAGCAGTTCTTC.